The clone carrying this TCR beta chain was recorded once. Its antigen is currently unknown. This table comes from immunoSEQ multiplex PCR, and its TCRdb copy is limited to in-frame clones, with some not included. The sample includes some 10,000 clones, 80% to 95% of them seen just once. This entry comes from a study of graft-versus-host responses after intestinal transplantation. Turning to the study itself: After anti-thymocyte globulin induction, recipients took tacrolimus and steroids for approximately 3 years. Study-level findings and limits: Levels of circulating GvH clones at their peak were associated with early post-transplant HvG declines. Investigators detected GvH clones in recipient marrow, with some emerging earlier in ileum or blood.

Sequenced here: PBMCs, sampled 68 days after transplant. This receptor was obtained from a human patient who received an intestinal transplant, so some T cells may come from the graft donor.

The DNA of the CDR3 is TGTGCCAGCAGCAGCCGGACAGGCTACGAGCAGTACTTC. Protein: CASSSRTGYEQYF. This chain links TRBV11-2 with TRBJ2-7, with 7 nucleotides matching TRBD1. CDR3 length equals 13 residues. V lost 5 bases to trimming and J lost 3 bases; unmatched junction nucleotides: 4. The germline V gene encodes CDR1 SGHAT and CDR2 FQNNGV.